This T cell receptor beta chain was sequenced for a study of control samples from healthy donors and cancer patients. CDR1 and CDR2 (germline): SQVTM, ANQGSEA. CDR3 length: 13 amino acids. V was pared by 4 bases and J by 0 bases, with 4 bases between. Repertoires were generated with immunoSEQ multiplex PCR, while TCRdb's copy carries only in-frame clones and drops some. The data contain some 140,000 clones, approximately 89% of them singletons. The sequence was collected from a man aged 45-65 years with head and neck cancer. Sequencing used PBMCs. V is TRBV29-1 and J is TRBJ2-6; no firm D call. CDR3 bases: TGCAGCGTTGGGCCCTCTGGGGCCAACGTCCTGACTTTC. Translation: CSVGPSGANVLTF.